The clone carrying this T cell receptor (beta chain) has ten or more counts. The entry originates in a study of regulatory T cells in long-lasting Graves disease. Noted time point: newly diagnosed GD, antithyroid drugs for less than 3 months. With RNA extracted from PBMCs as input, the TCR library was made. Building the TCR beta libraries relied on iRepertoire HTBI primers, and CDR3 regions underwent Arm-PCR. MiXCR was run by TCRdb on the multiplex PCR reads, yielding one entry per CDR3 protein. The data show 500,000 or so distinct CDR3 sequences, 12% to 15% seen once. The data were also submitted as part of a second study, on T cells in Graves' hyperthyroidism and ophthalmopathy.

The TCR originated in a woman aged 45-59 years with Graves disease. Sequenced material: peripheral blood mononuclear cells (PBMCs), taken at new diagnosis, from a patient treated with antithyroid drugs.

The CDR3 nucleotides are TGCAGTGCTATGAGAGTTGATTACTACGAGCAGTACTTC. Amino acids: CSAMRVDYYEQYF. The V call is TRBV20-1, the J call TRBJ2-7; D is unresolved. There are 13 residues in the CDR3. V was pared by 4 bases and J by 3 bases, with 13 bases between. Germline loops: CDR1 DFQATT, CDR2 SNEGSKA (reference sequence).